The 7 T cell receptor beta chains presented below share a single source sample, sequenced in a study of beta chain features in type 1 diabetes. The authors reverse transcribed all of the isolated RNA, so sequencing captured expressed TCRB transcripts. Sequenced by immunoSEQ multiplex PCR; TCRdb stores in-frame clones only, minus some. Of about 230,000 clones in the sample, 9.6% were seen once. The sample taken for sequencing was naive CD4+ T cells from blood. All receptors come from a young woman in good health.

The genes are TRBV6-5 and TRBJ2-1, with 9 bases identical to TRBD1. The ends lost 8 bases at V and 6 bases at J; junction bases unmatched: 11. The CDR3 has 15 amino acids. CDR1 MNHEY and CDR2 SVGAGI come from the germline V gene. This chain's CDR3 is CASSPPGQGGNEQFF. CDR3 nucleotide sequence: TGTGCCAGCTCCCCACCGGGACAGGGAGGCAATGAGCAGTTCTTC.

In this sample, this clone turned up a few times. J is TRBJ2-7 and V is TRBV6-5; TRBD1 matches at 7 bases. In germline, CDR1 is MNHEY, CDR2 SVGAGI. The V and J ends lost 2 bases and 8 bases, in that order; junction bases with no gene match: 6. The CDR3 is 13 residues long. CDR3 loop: CASSYPGTVQQYF. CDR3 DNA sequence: TGTGCCAGCAGTTACCCCGGGACAGTTCAGCAGTACTTC.

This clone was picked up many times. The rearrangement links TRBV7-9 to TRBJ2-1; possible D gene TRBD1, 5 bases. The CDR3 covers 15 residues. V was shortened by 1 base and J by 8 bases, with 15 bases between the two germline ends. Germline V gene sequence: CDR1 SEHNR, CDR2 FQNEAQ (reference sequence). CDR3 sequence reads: CASSLEGPGVDEQFF. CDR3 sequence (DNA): TGTGCCAGCAGCTTAGAGGGGCCTGGGGTGGATGAGCAGTTCTTC.

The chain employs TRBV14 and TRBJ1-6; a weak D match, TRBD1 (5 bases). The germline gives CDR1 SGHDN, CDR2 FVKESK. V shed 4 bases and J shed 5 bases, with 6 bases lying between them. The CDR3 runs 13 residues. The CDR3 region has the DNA TGTGCCAGCAGCCGACAGCATAATTCACCCCTCCACTTT. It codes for CASSRQHNSPLHF.

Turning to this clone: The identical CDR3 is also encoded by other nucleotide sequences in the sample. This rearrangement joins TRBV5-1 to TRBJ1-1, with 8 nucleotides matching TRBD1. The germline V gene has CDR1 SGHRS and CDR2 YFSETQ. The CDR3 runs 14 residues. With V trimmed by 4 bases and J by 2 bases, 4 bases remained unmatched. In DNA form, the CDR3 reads TGCGCCAGCAGCGAAACAGGGGGAAACACTGAAGCTTTCTTT. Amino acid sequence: CASSETGGNTEAFF.

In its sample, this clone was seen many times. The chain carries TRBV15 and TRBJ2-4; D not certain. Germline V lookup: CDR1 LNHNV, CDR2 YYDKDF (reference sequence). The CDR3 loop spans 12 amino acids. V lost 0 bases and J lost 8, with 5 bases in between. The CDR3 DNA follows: TGTGCCACCAGCAGAGAAGCGTACATTCAGTACTTC. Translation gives CATSREAYIQYF.

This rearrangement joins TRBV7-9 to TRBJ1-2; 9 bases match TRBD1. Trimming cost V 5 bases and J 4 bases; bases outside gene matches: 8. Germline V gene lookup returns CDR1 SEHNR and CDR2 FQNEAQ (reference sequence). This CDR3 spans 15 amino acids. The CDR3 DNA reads TGTGCCAGCAGCACCACAGGGGGCAAGAGCTATGGCTACACCTTC. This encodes CASSTTGGKSYGYTF.